One TCR beta chain is described in this entry. What it recognizes is unknown. This sample is drawn from a study of cytomegalovirus exposure and HLA in healthy donors. Study-level information: In an early release, HLA-typed donors contributed 77 million or so unique TCR sequences.

The primer mix had 60 Vbeta and 13 Jbeta primers. Data came from immunoSEQ multiplex PCR; TCRdb stores just in-frame clones and leaves some out. The sample has approximately 77,000 clones; roughly 82% are singletons. Germline V gene lookup returns CDR1 SGHAT and CDR2 FQNNGV. The CDR3 consists of 16 residues. With 5 bases clipped from V and 7 bases from J, the junction kept 15 bases outside the gene matches. Study outcomes and limitations: 87-base-pair reads could not separate some V segments, including TRBV6-2 and TRBV6-3. Researchers reportedly found TCR beta sequences accurately predicted most subjects' HLA-A and HLA-B alleles.

The chain links TRBV11-2 to TRBJ2-3; the match to TRBD2 covers 7 bases. The sample consisted of PBMCs. This sequence was found in a male donor in good health and CMV-seropositive. This chain's CDR3 is CASSQGTNGMGNTQYF. The DNA of the CDR3 is TGTGCCAGCAGCCAAGGGACTAACGGGATGGGGAATACGCAGTATTTT.